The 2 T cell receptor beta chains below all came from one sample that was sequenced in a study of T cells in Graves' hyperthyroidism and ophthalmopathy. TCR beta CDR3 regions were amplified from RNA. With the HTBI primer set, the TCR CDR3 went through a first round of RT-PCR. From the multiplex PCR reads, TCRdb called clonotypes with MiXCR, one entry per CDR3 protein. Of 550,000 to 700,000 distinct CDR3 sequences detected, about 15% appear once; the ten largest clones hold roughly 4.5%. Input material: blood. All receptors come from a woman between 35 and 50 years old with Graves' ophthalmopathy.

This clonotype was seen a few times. CDR3 coding DNA: TGTGCCACCAGTGATCAACCCCGGGACAGCTACACCGGGGAGCTGTTTTTT. Its protein is CATSDQPRDSYTGELFF. The V and J genes are TRBV24-1 and TRBJ2-2, with 7 bases identical to TRBD1. The CDR3 spans 17 residues. The V and J ends lost 3 bases and 3 bases, in that order; junction bases with no gene match: 9. CDR1 and CDR2 from the germline V gene are KGHDR and SFDVKD.

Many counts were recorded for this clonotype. The CDR3 sequence is CASSLAAGTGNTEAFF. The DNA for the CDR3 is TGTGCCAGCAGCTTAGCCGCCGGGACAGGGAACACTGAAGCTTTCTTT. The chain recombines TRBV7-2 with TRBJ1-1; TRBD1 aligns across 8 bases. Germline V lookup: CDR1 SGHTA, CDR2 FQGNSA. This CDR3 has 16 amino acids. J lost 1 base, V lost 0 bases, and 4 bases had no gene match.